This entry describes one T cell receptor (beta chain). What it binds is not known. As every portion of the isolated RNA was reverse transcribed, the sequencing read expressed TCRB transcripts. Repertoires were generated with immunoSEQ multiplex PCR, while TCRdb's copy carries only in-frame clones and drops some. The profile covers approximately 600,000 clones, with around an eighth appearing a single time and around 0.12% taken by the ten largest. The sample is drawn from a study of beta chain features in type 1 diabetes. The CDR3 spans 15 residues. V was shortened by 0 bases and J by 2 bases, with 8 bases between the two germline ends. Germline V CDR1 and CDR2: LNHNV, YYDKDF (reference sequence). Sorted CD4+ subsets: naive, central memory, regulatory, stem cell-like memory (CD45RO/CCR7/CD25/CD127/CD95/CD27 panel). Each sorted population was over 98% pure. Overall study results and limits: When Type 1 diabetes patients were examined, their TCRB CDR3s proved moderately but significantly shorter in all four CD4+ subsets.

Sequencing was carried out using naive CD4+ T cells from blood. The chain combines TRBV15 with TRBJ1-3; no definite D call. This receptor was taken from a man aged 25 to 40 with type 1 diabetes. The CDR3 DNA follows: TGTGCCACCAGCAGAGATGCCGGAGCTGGAAACACCATATATTTT. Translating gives CATSRDAGAGNTIYF.